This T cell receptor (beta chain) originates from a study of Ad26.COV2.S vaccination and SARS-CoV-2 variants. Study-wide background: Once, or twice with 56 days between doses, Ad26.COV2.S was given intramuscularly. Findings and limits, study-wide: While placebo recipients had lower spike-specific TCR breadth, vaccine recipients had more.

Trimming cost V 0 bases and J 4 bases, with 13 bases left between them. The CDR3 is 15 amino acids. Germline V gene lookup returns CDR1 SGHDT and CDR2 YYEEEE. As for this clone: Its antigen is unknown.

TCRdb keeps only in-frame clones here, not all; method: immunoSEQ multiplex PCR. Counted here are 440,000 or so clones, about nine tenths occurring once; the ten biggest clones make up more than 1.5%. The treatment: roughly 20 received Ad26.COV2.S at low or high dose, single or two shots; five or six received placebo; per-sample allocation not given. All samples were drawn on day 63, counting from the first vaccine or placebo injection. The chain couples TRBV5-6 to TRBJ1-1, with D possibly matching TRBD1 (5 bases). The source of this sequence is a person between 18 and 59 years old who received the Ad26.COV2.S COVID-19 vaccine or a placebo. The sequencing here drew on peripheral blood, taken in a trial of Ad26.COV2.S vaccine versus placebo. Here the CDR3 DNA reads TGTGCCAGCAGCTTGGCGGGCGGGAGGGGCACTGAAGCTTTCTTT. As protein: CASSLAGGRGTEAFF.